These 25 T cell receptor beta chains share one sample of origin, sequenced in a study of shared clonotypes between healthy human individuals. The protocol was immunoSEQ multiplex PCR, while the TCRdb copy is restricted to in-frame clones and leaves out a portion. This sample has some 660,000 clones; around 73% occur once, and the top ten carry around 2%. Sequencing was carried out using memory CD4+ T cells sorted from blood. Subset denoted: CD45RA-negative fraction. The receptors here all came from a woman in her twenties or thirties in good health.

The chain employs TRBV12-1 and TRBJ2-1; the table's D call, TRBD1, has no DNA check behind it. TRBV12-1 is a listed pseudogene. The CDR3 consists of 16 residues. This CDR3 reads CASSPGQLCSYNEQFF. DNA for the CDR3: TGTGCCAGCAGCCCCGGACAGTTATGCTCCTACAATGAGCAGTTCTTC.

V and J are TRBV4-1 and TRBJ2-2; 11 bases are shared with TRBD2. Per the germline V gene, CDR1 is MGHRA and CDR2 is YSYEKL. The CDR3 runs to 19 residues. V lost 1 base and J lost 6; bases outside the gene matches: 13. The CDR3 sequence is CASSQVRDVAGGLAGELFF. CDR3 coding DNA: TGCGCCAGCAGCCAAGTACGAGACGTAGCGGGAGGGCTGGCCGGGGAGCTGTTTTTT.

This clone was counted ten times or more. This chain links TRBV29-1 with TRBJ1-3; possibly TRBD1 for D (6 bases). The V end lost 7 bases, the J end lost 0 bases, and 19 bases lay between the germline ends. Germline V gene sequence: CDR1 SQVTM, CDR2 ANQGSEA. The CDR3 totals 16 residues. CDR3 sequence reads: CSAVPVRDNSGNTIYF. The CDR3 DNA is TGCAGCGCCGTACCCGTGAGGGACAACTCTGGAAACACCATATATTTT.

V is TRBV4-1 and J is TRBJ1-3, with 9 bases matching TRBD1. Germline V lookup: CDR1 MGHRA, CDR2 YSYEKL. This CDR3 region has 18 residues. The V segment lost 3 bases and the J segment 3 bases; nucleotides outside the gene matches: 12. Written as DNA, the CDR3 is TGCGCCAGCAGCCAGGTACCACTGGGACAGGGAGTTGGAAACACCATATATTTT. It specifies CASSQVPLGQGVGNTIYF.

The sample holds a few counts of this clone. The chain's CDR3 is CASSPPQDYEQYF. The CDR3 nucleotides read TGTGCCAGCAGTCCCCCCCAAGACTACGAGCAGTACTTC. V gene TRBV28 combines with J gene TRBJ2-7, with D unresolved. V dropped 5 bases and J dropped 3 bases, with 11 bases sitting between them. This CDR3 spans 13 amino acids. Germline CDR1 and CDR2: MDHEN and SYDVKM.

This clone was detected a few times. The genes are TRBV13 and TRBJ2-2, with D uncertain. CDR1 is PRHDT, CDR2 FYEKMQ, per germline (reference sequence). This CDR3 comprises 13 residues. V lost 6 bases to trimming and J lost 7 bases, with 12 bases between them. The CDR3: CASSRTQRGELFF. Written as DNA, the CDR3 is TGTGCCAGCAGTCGAACCCAACGCGGGGAGCTGTTTTTT.

This clone appeared a few times. The chain is built from TRBV5-4 and TRBJ1-2, with D tentatively TRBD1 (6 bases). Between the trimmed V and J ends, which lost 0 bases and 4 bases, there was a span of 10 bases. The CDR3 sequence is 14 residues long. CDR1 and CDR2 (germline): SGHNT, YYREEE (reference sequence). DNA of the CDR3: TGTGCCAGCAGCTTGGTTGACAGGAGCTATGGCTACACCTTC. Encoded protein: CASSLVDRSYGYTF.

This chain connects TRBV2 to TRBJ1-1; D might be TRBD1 (5 bases). V lost 4 bases and J lost 6, with 15 bases in between. CDR1 is SNHLY, CDR2 FYNNEI, per germline. This CDR3 is 14 amino acids long. CDR3 sequence reads: CASSAQTGRAEAFF. The CDR3 DNA reads as TGTGCCAGCAGTGCCCAAACAGGCCGCGCTGAAGCTTTCTTT.

This clone was recorded only once. The rearrangement uses TRBV2 and TRBJ2-3, with 7 positions matching TRBD2. In germline, CDR1 is SNHLY, CDR2 FYNNEI. V gave up 0 bases and J gave up 5 bases; unmatched junction bases: 2. The CDR3 is made up of 14 amino acids. The CDR3 nucleotides read TGTGCCAGCAGTGAAGCGTGGGGGGGAGATACGCAGTATTTT. Translated, it gives CASSEAWGGDTQYF.

This clone was seen a few times. The chain joins TRBV25-1 to TRBJ2-7; D may be TRBD1 (6 bases). This CDR3 has 17 residues. V was pared by 4 bases and J by 2 bases, with 21 bases between. Germline-derived CDR1 and CDR2 are MGHDK and SYGVNS. For the CDR3, the DNA is TGTGCCAGCAGTGTCGACGGACAGACCCAAACACCCTACGAGCAGTACTTC. It yields the protein CASSVDGQTQTPYEQYF.

V is TRBV29-1 and J is TRBJ1-2, with D unresolved. The germline V gene encodes CDR1 SQVTM and CDR2 ANQGSEA. V dropped 7 bases and J dropped 7 bases, with 25 bases sitting between them. This CDR3 is 15 amino acids long. Written as DNA, the CDR3 is TGCAGCGCGACTAAAATCGGCTATGTCGATGGTGGCTACACCTTC. Protein: CSATKIGYVDGGYTF.

This clone was counted only a few times. The same CDR3 can be traced to other DNA sequences in this sample. The chain combines TRBV19 with TRBJ1-2, with D possibly matching TRBD1 (5 bases). From germline, CDR1 is LNHDA and CDR2 SQIVND (reference sequence). Trimming left V 2 bases short and J 6 bases short, with 10 bases between. The CDR3 contains 13 residues. The CDR3 DNA reads as TGTGCCAGTAGTATAAATCAGGGCGATGGCTACACCTTC. It yields the protein CASSINQGDGYTF.

V and J are TRBV5-6 and TRBJ2-5, with a weak D call TRBD1 (6 bases). V was clipped by 4 bases and J by 5 bases, with 18 bases between them. Germline V gene sequence: CDR1 SGHDT, CDR2 YYEEEE. CDR3 length equals 15 residues. In nucleotides, the CDR3 is TGTGCCAGCAGCACCAGGACAGCCGGGGTGGAGACCCAGTACTTC. Translated: CASSTRTAGVETQYF.

The chain joins TRBV28 to TRBJ2-7, with a weak D call TRBD2 (7 bases). The CDR3 is 15 residues long. V lost 8 bases, J lost 0 bases, and 17 bases lay in between. Germline CDR1 reads MDHEN; CDR2 reads SYDVKM. The CDR3 is CASGNPGGRSYEQYF. Written as DNA, the CDR3 is TGTGCCAGCGGGAATCCGGGGGGCCGCTCCTACGAGCAGTACTTC.

The chain uses TRBV5-4 and TRBJ1-1; TRBD1 agrees at 7 bases. This CDR3 has 12 amino acids. Germline V gene sequence: CDR1 SGHNT, CDR2 YYREEE (reference sequence). The V and J ends lost 0 bases and 8 bases, in that order; junction bases with no gene match: 1. CDR3: CASSLADREAFF. CDR3 sequence (DNA): TGTGCCAGCAGCTTGGCGGACAGGGAAGCTTTCTTT.

This chain joins TRBV7-2 and TRBJ2-5; D perhaps matches TRBD2 (6 bases). CDR3 length: 13 amino acids. Germline-derived CDR1 and CDR2 are SGHTA and FQGNSA. Trimming removed 5 bases at V and 1 base at J, with 8 bases between. CDR3 loop: CASSISGQETQYF. The CDR3 DNA follows: TGTGCCAGCAGCATTAGCGGCCAAGAGACCCAGTACTTC.

The CDR3 nucleotides read TGTGCCAGCAGTAGGCAATCAACTAATGAAAAACTGTTTTTT. Residues: CASSRQSTNEKLFF. The rearrangement joins TRBV28 to TRBJ1-4; D gene ambiguous. This CDR3 has 14 residues. Between the trimmed V and J ends, which lost 5 bases and 0 bases, there was a span of 7 bases. In germline, CDR1 is MDHEN, CDR2 SYDVKM.

This clone was counted many times. V gene TRBV27 combines with J gene TRBJ2-1; D may be TRBD1 (6 bases). Trimming took 5 bases from V and 0 from J, leaving 11 bases between them. CDR3 length equals 15 residues. CDR1 is MNHEY and CDR2 is SMNVEV in the germline V gene (reference sequence). The CDR3 DNA sequence: TGTGCCAGCAGTGGACAGCCCAGCTCCTACAATGAGCAGTTCTTC. It codes for CASSGQPSSYNEQFF.

This chain connects TRBV6-5 to TRBJ1-2, with D possibly matching TRBD1 (6 bases). The CDR3 totals 14 residues. V dropped 6 bases and J dropped 7 bases, with 18 bases sitting between them. The germline V gene encodes CDR1 MNHEY and CDR2 SVGAGI. The CDR3 bases are TGTGCCAGCAGCATCGACAGGCCCAGCGGTGGCTACACCTTC. Encoded protein: CASSIDRPSGGYTF.

This rearrangement joins TRBV4-1 to TRBJ2-5; D may be TRBD2 (6 bases). Germline V gene lookup returns CDR1 MGHRA and CDR2 YSYEKL. With 0 bases removed from V and 7 bases from J, the gap between germline ends came to 15 bases. The CDR3 is 15 residues long. This chain's CDR3 is CASSQDKVEGRTQYF. CDR3 DNA sequence: TGCGCCAGCAGCCAAGATAAGGTGGAGGGTAGGACCCAGTACTTC.

The chain is built from TRBV10-1 and TRBJ1-2; 7 bases line up with TRBD1. The CDR3 totals 13 residues. Germline CDR1 and CDR2: WNHNN and SYGVQD (reference sequence). J gave up 5 bases and V 5 bases, and 5 bases lay outside the gene matches. The CDR3: CASSRGTVYGYTF. The CDR3 DNA follows: TGCGCCAGCAGTAGAGGGACAGTTTATGGCTACACCTTC.

The V gene is TRBV28, the J gene TRBJ1-2, with 7 positions matching TRBD1. V lost 3 bases and J lost 8; bases outside the gene matches: 6. Germline V gene lookup returns CDR1 MDHEN and CDR2 SYDVKM. The CDR3 spans 13 residues. DNA for the CDR3: TGTGCCAGCAGTTTTCAGGGACAGTACGGCTACACCTTC. Translating it yields CASSFQGQYGYTF.

The chain links TRBV2 to TRBJ2-3, with no clear D. Germline V gene sequence: CDR1 SNHLY, CDR2 FYNNEI. V dropped 4 bases and J dropped 0 bases, with 5 bases sitting between them. The CDR3 runs 13 residues. This chain's CDR3 is CASSVPSTDTQYF. CDR3 nucleotide sequence: TGTGCCAGCAGTGTGCCTAGCACAGATACGCAGTATTTT.

The CDR3 DNA reads TGTGCCTGGGAGGTAGGGACCTACAATGAGCAGTTCTTC. Protein: CAWEVGTYNEQFF. The chain has TRBV30 and TRBJ2-1; D uncertain. This CDR3 spans 13 amino acids. Looked up from germline, CDR1 is GTSNPN and CDR2 is SVGIG (reference sequence). The germline V and J ends were trimmed by 5 bases and 2 bases, with 10 bases remaining between them.

This chain links TRBV7-2 with TRBJ1-1; D is undetermined. CDR1 SGHTA and CDR2 FQGNSA come from the germline V gene. Deletions cut 0 bases from V and 0 bases from J, with 11 bases between. The CDR3 runs 16 residues. CDR3 DNA sequence: TGTGCCAGCAGCTTAGCCAATCGGCCAGTGAACACTGAAGCTTTCTTT. This codes for CASSLANRPVNTEAFF.